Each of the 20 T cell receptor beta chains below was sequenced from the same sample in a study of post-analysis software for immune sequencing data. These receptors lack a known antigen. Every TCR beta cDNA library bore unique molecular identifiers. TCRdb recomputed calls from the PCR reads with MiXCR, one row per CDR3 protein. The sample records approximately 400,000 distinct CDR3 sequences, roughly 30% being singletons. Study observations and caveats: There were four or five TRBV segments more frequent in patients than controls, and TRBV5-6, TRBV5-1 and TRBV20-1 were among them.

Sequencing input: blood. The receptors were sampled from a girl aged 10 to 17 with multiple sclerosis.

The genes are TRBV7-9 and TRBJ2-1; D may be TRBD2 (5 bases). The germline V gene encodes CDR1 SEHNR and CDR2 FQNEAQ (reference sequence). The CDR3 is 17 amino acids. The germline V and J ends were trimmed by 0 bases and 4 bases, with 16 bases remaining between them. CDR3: CASSLASMGERYNEQFF. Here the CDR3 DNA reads TGTGCCAGCAGCTTAGCGAGTATGGGAGAGAGATACAATGAGCAGTTCTTC.

CDR3: CASRITGGYYEQYF. The CDR3 DNA reads TGCGCCAGCAGGATCACAGGGGGCTACTACGAGCAGTACTTC. The chain is built from TRBV10-2 and TRBJ2-7, with 9 nucleotides matching TRBD1. From germline, CDR1 is WSHSY and CDR2 SAAADI. J was trimmed by 3 bases and V by 6 bases; bases with no gene match: 6. The CDR3 has 14 amino acids.

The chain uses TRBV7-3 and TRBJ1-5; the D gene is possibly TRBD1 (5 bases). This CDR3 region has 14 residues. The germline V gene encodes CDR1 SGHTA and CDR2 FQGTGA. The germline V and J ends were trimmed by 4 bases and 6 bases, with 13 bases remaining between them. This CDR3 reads CASSSRGRGQPQHF. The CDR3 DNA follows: TGTGCCAGCAGCTCCCGCGGTAGGGGTCAGCCCCAGCATTTT.

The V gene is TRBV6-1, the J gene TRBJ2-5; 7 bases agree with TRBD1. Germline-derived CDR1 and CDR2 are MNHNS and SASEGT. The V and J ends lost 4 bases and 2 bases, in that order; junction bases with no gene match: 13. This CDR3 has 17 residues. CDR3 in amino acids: CASSARGGRDRQETQYF. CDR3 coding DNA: TGTGCCAGCAGTGCCCGAGGGGGCAGGGATCGACAAGAGACCCAGTACTTC.

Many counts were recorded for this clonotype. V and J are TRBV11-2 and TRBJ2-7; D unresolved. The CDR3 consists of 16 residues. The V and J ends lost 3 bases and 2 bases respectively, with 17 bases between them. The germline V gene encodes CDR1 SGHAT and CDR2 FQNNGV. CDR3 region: CASSFRPDTLTYEQYF. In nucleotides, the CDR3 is TGTGCCAGCAGCTTTAGGCCAGACACCCTGACCTACGAGCAGTACTTC.

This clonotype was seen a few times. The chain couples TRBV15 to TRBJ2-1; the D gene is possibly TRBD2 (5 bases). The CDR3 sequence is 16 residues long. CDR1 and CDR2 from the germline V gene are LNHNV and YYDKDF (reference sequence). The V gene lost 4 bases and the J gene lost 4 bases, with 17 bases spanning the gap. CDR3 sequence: CATSKNKGEGYNEQFF. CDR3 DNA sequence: TGTGCCACCAGCAAGAACAAGGGAGAAGGGTACAATGAGCAGTTCTTC. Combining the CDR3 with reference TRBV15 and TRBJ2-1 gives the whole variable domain DAMVIQNPRYQVTQFGKPVTLSCSQTLNHNVMYWYQQKSSQAPKLLFHYYDKDFNNEADTPDNFQSRRPNTSFCFLDIRSPGLGDTAMYLCATSKNKGEGYNEQFFGPGTRLTVL.

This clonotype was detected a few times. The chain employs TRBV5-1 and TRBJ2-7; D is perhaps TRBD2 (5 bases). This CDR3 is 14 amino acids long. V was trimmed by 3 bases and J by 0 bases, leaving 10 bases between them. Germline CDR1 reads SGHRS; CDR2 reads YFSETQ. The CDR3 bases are TGCGCCAGCAGCTCGCAAGGGAGCTCCTACGAGCAGTACTTC. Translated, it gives CASSSQGSSYEQYF.

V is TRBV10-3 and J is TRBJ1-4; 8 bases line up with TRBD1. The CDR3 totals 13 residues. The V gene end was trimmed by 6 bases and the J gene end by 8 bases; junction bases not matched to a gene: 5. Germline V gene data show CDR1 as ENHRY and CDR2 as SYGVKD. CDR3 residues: CAIRGTGEEKLFF. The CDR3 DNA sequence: TGTGCCATCAGAGGGACAGGAGAAGAAAAACTGTTTTTT.

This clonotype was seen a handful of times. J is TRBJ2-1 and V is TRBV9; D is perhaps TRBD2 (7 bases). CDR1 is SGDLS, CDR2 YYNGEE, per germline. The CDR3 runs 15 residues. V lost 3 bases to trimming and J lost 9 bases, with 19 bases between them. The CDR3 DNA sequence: TGTGCCAGCAGCGCCTGGGGGGGCTCCGATGTTGAGCAGTTCTTC. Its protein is CASSAWGGSDVEQFF. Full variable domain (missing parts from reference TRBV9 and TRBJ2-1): DSGVTQTPKHLITATGQRVTLRCSPRSGDLSVYWYQQSLDQGLQFLIQYYNGEERAKGNILERFSAQQFPDLHSELNLSSLELGDSALYFCASSAWGGSDVEQFFGPGTRLTVL.

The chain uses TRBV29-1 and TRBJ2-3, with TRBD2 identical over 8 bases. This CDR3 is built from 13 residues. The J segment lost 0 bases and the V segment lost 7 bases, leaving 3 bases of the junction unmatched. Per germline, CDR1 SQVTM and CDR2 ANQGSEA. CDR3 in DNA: TGCAGCGCTTTAGCGGGGAGCACAGATACGCAGTATTTT. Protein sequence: CSALAGSTDTQYF.

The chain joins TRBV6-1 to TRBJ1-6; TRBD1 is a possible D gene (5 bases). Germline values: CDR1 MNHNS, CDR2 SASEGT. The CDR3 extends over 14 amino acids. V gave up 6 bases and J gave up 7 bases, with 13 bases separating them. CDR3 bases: TGTGCCAGCAGGTCACAGGATGGGAATTCACCCCTCCACTTT. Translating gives CASRSQDGNSPLHF.

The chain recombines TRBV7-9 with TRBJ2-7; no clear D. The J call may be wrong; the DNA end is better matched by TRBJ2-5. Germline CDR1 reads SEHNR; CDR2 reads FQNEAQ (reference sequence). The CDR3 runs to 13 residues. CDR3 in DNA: TGTGCCAGCAGACACGGGTATCGGGAGACCCAGTACTTC. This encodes CASRHGYRETQYF.

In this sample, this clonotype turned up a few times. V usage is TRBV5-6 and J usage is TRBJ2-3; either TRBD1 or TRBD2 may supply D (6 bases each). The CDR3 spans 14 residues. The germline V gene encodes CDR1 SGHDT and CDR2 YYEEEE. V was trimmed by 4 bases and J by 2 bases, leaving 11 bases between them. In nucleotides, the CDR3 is TGTGCCAGCAGCGGGGGGCCGAACACAGATACGCAGTATTTT. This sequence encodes CASSGGPNTDTQYF.

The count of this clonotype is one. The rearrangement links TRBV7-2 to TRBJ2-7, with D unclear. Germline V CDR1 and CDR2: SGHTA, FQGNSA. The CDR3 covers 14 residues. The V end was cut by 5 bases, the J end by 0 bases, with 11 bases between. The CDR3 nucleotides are TGTGCCAGCAGCGCCGGGCCTTCCTCCTACGAGCAGTACTTC. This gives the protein CASSAGPSSYEQYF.

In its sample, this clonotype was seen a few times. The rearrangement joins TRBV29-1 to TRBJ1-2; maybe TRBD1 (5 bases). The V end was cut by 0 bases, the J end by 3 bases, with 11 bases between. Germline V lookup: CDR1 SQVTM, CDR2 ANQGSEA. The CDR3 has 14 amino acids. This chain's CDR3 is CSVEDPGRDYGYTF. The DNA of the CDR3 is TGCAGCGTTGAAGATCCCGGCAGGGACTATGGCTACACCTTC.

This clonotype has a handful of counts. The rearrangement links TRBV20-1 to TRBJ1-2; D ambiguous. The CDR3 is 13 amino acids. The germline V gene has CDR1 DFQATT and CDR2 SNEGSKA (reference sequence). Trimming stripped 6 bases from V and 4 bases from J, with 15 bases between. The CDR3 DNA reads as TGCAGTGCCCCCGGCCCAGAAACCTATGGCTACACCTTC. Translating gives CSAPGPETYGYTF.

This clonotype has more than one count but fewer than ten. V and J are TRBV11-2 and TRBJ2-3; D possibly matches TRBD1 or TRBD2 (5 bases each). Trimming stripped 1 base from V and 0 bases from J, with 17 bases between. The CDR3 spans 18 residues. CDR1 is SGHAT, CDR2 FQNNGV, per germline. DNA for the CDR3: TGTGCCAGCAGCTTAGTAGGGGAAAGAGCGGCTAGCACAGATACGCAGTATTTT. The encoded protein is CASSLVGERAASTDTQYF.

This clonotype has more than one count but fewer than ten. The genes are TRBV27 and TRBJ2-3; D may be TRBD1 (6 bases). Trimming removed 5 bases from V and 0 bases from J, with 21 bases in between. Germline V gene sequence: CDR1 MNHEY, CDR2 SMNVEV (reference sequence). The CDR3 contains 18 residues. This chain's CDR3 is CASSNNFFTGPSTDTQYF. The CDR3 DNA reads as TGTGCCAGCAGTAACAATTTCTTCACAGGGCCTAGCACAGATACGCAGTATTTT.

The CDR3 spells CSVEDRASDNEQFF. CDR3 sequence (DNA): TGCAGCGTTGAAGATCGGGCTAGCGACAATGAGCAGTTCTTC. The chain uses TRBV29-1 and TRBJ2-1, with a weak D call TRBD2 (6 bases). V was clipped by 0 bases and J by 5 bases, with 11 bases between them. The CDR3 loop spans 14 amino acids. CDR1 and CDR2 from the germline V gene are SQVTM and ANQGSEA.

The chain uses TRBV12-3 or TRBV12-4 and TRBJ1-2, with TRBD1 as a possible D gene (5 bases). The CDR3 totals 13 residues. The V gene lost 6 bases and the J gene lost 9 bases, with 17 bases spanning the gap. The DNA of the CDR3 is TGTGCCAGCAGCTCAGGGATTGGGTATAGCTACACCTTC. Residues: CASSSGIGYSYTF.